These 22 T cell receptor beta chains share one sample of origin, sequenced in a study of blood T cells in healthy people across ages. Sample-barcoded 5' priming and a J-beta primer mix drove a second PCR of 7 to 11 cycles. TCRdb reprocessed the 5' RACE reads with MiXCR, giving one entry per CDR3 protein. The repertoire includes roughly 900,000 distinct CDR3 sequences, more than 25% of them detected once, and around 16% sits in the top ten. Sample: blood. Source of these receptors: a woman aged 80 or older in good health.

There are many counts of this clonotype. The chain has TRBV20-1 and TRBJ2-1; 9 nucleotides line up with TRBD1. Trimming cost V 1 base and J 0 bases; bases outside gene matches: 10. Germline V lookup: CDR1 DFQATT, CDR2 SNEGSKA (reference sequence). The CDR3 loop spans 18 amino acids. The CDR3 DNA sequence: TGCAGTGCTAGAGCGATAACAGGGGGCGCTGGCTCCTACAATGAGCAGTTCTTC. Residues: CSARAITGGAGSYNEQFF.

This clonotype was counted a few times. The chain joins TRBV2 to TRBJ1-6; possible D gene TRBD1, 6 bases. The CDR3 runs 15 residues. Germline CDR1 is SNHLY and CDR2 is FYNNEI. V was cut by 6 bases and J by 9 bases, with 18 bases left in between. CDR3 nucleotide sequence: TGTGCCAGCAGAGATCCACAGGGCATCTTTTCACCCCTCCACTTT. Protein sequence: CASRDPQGIFSPLHF. Full variable domain (missing parts from reference TRBV2 and TRBJ1-6): EPEVTQTPSHQVTQMGQEVILRCVPISNHLYFYWYRQILGQKVEFLVSFYNNEISEKSEIFDDQFSVERPDGSNFTLKIRSTKLEDSAMYFCASRDPQGIFSPLHFGNGTRLTVT.

With regard to this clonotype: Without the conserved terminal phenylalanine or tryptophan, this CDR3 likely stems from a read error. The chain combines TRBV5-1 with TRBJ1-6, with D possibly being TRBD1 (5 bases). The CDR3 extends over 14 amino acids. Trimming shortened V by 2 bases and J by 5 bases, and 8 bases separated the two germline ends. The germline gives CDR1 SGHRS, CDR2 YFSETQ. The CDR3 DNA follows: TGCGCCAGCAGCTTTGACAGTCATAATTCACCCCTCCACTGT. The encoded protein is CASSFDSHNSPLHC.

This clonotype was detected a few times. This chain links TRBV27 with TRBJ1-2, with 7 bases that match TRBD1. This CDR3 is 16 amino acids long. CDR1 is MNHEY and CDR2 is SMNVEV in the germline V gene (reference sequence). J gave up 8 bases and V 6 bases, and 18 bases lay outside the gene matches. The CDR3 sequence: CASSPQGVGAYWGYTF. The CDR3 coding sequence is TGTGCCAGCAGCCCTCAGGGGGTAGGGGCATATTGGGGCTACACCTTC.

This clonotype was seen more than once but under ten times. Being one base from a much bigger clone, this may be a read error. The chain couples TRBV7-2 to TRBJ2-7; the D is unclear. Germline CDR1 and CDR2: SGHTA and FQGNSA. Trimming shortened V by 7 bases and J by 0 bases, and 13 bases separated the two germline ends. The CDR3 runs to 14 residues. CDR3 protein: CASTPRSSSYEQYF. The CDR3 DNA sequence: TGTGCCAGCACCCCTCGATCTTCCTCCTACGAGCAGTACTTC.

In its sample, this clonotype was seen a few times. At one end, the junction sequence differs from germline, possibly due to a read error. The J gene is TRBJ1-5, the V gene TRBV15, with unresolved D. The germline gives CDR1 LNHNV, CDR2 YYDKDF (reference sequence). This CDR3 is 13 amino acids long. In nucleotides, the CDR3 is TGTGCCACCAGCAGAGATACAGTTCAGCCCCGGCATTTT. Amino acid sequence: CATSRDTVQPRHF.

The chain employs TRBV20-1 and TRBJ2-7; 7 positions agree with TRBD2. After removal of 3 bases from V and 4 bases from J, the junction contained 9 bases not matched to a gene. In germline, CDR1 is DFQATT, CDR2 SNEGSKA (reference sequence). The CDR3 is made up of 14 amino acids. The CDR3 sequence is CSARGRAGRYEQYF. The CDR3, as DNA: TGCAGTGCTAGGGGAAGAGCGGGAAGGTACGAGCAGTACTTC.

This clonotype was detected ten times or more. The rearrangement uses TRBV20-1 and TRBJ2-5; TRBD2 matches at 9 bases. CDR1 DFQATT and CDR2 SNEGSKA come from the germline V gene (reference sequence). J lost 5 bases, V lost 1 base, and 8 bases had no gene match. The CDR3 contains 15 residues. CDR3 residues: CSARATGTSMETQYF. The CDR3 DNA is TGCAGTGCTAGAGCAACCGGGACTAGCATGGAGACCCAGTACTTC.

This clonotype was counted between two and nine times. The rearrangement links TRBV19 to TRBJ1-5; the D is unclear. V lost 5 bases and J lost 5, with 7 bases in between. The CDR3 is 12 residues long. In germline, CDR1 is LNHDA, CDR2 SQIVND (reference sequence). CDR3 nucleotide sequence: TGTGCCAGTAGTTCTCTGGATCAGCCCCAGCATTTT. It encodes CASSSLDQPQHF.

This clonotype came up many times. The chain recombines TRBV20-1 with TRBJ1-2; the match to TRBD1 covers 7 bases. CDR1 and CDR2 from the germline V gene are DFQATT and SNEGSKA (reference sequence). This CDR3 has 14 residues. J gave up 7 bases and V 1 base, and 9 bases lay outside the gene matches. This chain's CDR3 is CSARVPRQGIGYTF. Here the CDR3 DNA reads TGCAGTGCTAGAGTCCCTAGACAGGGAATTGGCTACACCTTC.

This clonotype showed up just a few times. A much larger clone lies one base from this, so it may be a read error. V gene TRBV3-1 combines with J gene TRBJ2-1, with 9 positions matching TRBD1. The CDR3 loop spans 14 amino acids. V shed 1 base and J 6 bases; nucleotides not matched to a gene: 1. The germline gives CDR1 LGHDT, CDR2 YNNKEL (reference sequence). The CDR3 loop is CASSQGQGGNEQFF. CDR3 coding DNA: TGTGCCAGCAGCCAAGGACAGGGGGGCAATGAGCAGTTCTTC.

The table lists this clonotype with many counts. The chain combines TRBV6-9 with TRBJ2-1; tentatively, D is TRBD1 (6 bases). Germline CDR1 MNHGY, CDR2 SVAAGI. V was shortened by 6 bases and J by 15 bases, with 18 bases between the two germline ends. There are 12 residues in the CDR3. The CDR3 protein is CASSRPQGIGFF. CDR3 nucleotides: TGTGCCAGCAGCCGCCCCCAGGGGATCGGGTTCTTC.

In its sample, this clonotype was seen a few times. Here the CDR3 reads CSARSGRRPMNTEAFF. The DNA for the CDR3 is TGCAGTGCTAGATCAGGGAGGCGGCCTATGAACACTGAAGCTTTCTTT. The V and J genes are TRBV20-1 and TRBJ1-1; TRBD1 might be the D (5 bases). This CDR3 contains 16 residues. The V and J ends lost 2 bases and 0 bases respectively, with 16 bases between them. Per the germline V gene, CDR1 is DFQATT and CDR2 is SNEGSKA (reference sequence).

To note about this clonotype: One end of the junction varies from germline; a read error may be responsible. V and J are TRBV15 and TRBJ1-4, with D possibly matching TRBD1 (6 bases). CDR1 and CDR2 (germline): LNHNV, YYDKDF (reference sequence). The CDR3 totals 17 residues. The CDR3 loop is CATSRDRKGRTDEKRFF. CDR3 DNA sequence: TGTGCCACCAGCAGAGATAGGAAGGGACGGACAGATGAAAAACGGTTTTTT.

The V call is TRBV7-9, the J call TRBJ2-3, with TRBD1 matching over 8 bases. The germline gives CDR1 SEHNR, CDR2 FQNEAQ (reference sequence). Germline trimming cut 0 bases from V and 6 bases from J; bases unmatched to any gene: 5. The CDR3 totals 15 residues. CDR3 nucleotide sequence: TGTGCCAGCAGCTTAGCCCAGGGGGCGCCTGATACGCAGTATTTT. As protein: CASSLAQGAPDTQYF.

This clonotype was picked up many times. The V and J genes are TRBV4-3 and TRBJ2-1, with D unresolved. CDR1 is LGHNA and CDR2 is YSLEER in the germline V gene. The V gene lost 6 bases and the J gene lost 0 bases, with 12 bases spanning the gap. This CDR3 spans 15 amino acids. Written as DNA, the CDR3 is TGCGCCAGCAGATTCGACAAGAGCTCCTACAATGAGCAGTTCTTC. Its protein product is CASRFDKSSYNEQFF.

The J gene is TRBJ2-4, the V gene TRBV11-2, with no clear D. The CDR3 is 16 residues long. The V gene lost 4 bases and the J gene lost 0 bases, with 13 bases spanning the gap. From germline, CDR1 is SGHAT and CDR2 FQNNGV. The CDR3 sequence: CASSSQMSLAKNIQYF. The CDR3 DNA is TGTGCCAGCAGCTCCCAGATGAGTCTAGCCAAAAACATTCAGTACTTC.

The rearrangement uses TRBV28 and TRBJ1-2; 7 bases agree with TRBD1. The CDR3 is 14 amino acids. The V and J ends lost 6 bases and 8 bases, in that order; junction bases with no gene match: 12. Germline loops: CDR1 MDHEN, CDR2 SYDVKM. The CDR3 loop is CASRAGQAAEGYTF. CDR3 bases: TGTGCCAGCAGGGCCGGACAGGCGGCTGAAGGCTACACCTTC.

This clonotype appeared many times. The J gene is TRBJ2-3, the V gene TRBV7-8; D gene ambiguous. The length of the CDR3 is 15 residues. V was shortened by 7 bases and J by 4 bases, with 18 bases between the two germline ends. Germline CDR1 SGHVS, CDR2 FQNEAQ. CDR3 nucleotides: TGTGCCAGCACGGTGGACGGAAAAAAAGCAGATACGCAGTATTTT. Encoded protein: CASTVDGKKADTQYF. Together with reference TRBV7-8 and TRBJ2-3, the CDR3 gives the full variable domain: GAGVSQSPRYKVAKRGQDVALRCDPISGHVSLFWYQQALGQGPEFLTYFQNEAQLDKSGLPSDRFFAERPEGSVSTLKIQRTQQEDSAVYLCASTVDGKKADTQYFGPGTRLTVL.

This rearrangement joins TRBV7-8 to TRBJ2-5; 7 nucleotides agree with TRBD2. Germline V lookup: CDR1 SGHVS, CDR2 FQNEAQ. The CDR3 totals 12 residues. J lost 11 bases, V lost 5 bases, and 8 bases had no gene match. DNA for the CDR3: TGTGCCAGCAGCACAACTAGCGACCGGCAGTACTTC. It codes for CASSTTSDRQYF.

This clonotype was detected many times. The rearrangement joins TRBV24-1 to TRBJ2-3, with TRBD1 matching over 9 bases. V was clipped by 3 bases and J by 6 bases; unmatched bases: 12. Looked up from germline, CDR1 is KGHDR and CDR2 is SFDVKD. The CDR3 is 17 residues long. CDR3 bases: TGTGCCACCAGTGATCCGGACAGGGGTAGGGTCTCGGATACGCAGTATTTT. As protein: CATSDPDRGRVSDTQYF.

This chain uses TRBV7-9 with TRBJ2-1, with 7 nucleotides matching TRBD1. The J call is doubtful: the DNA matches TRBJ2-7 better. CDR1 and CDR2 from the germline V gene are SEHNR and FQNEAQ (reference sequence). The CDR3 spans 16 residues. The CDR3 region is CASSLRGGAPNNEQYF. As DNA, the CDR3 is TGTGCCAGCAGCTTGAGAGGGGGCGCCCCCAACAATGAGCAGTACTTC.